The clone carrying this T cell receptor beta chain showed up many times. Its specificity is not known. The SP2 primer and nested alpha and beta constant region primers amplified ligated cDNA in four rounds. TCRdb called the UMI-ligation and nested PCR reads again in MiXCR, with one record for every CDR3 protein. The sample has tens of thousands of distinct CDR3 sequences; approximately 11% are singletons. The entry originates in a study of naive and memory T cell subsets. CDR1 and CDR2 (germline): SGHRS, YFSETQ. V was clipped by 4 bases and J by 1 base; unmatched bases: 8. This CDR3 has 16 residues. Treatment defined: skin biopsy from PPD injection site in Mantoux-positive individual. An oligonucleotide containing a UMI was ligated to the 3' end of TCR cDNA. Input was about 1 to 1,100 ng of DNase-treated total RNA without cell sorting. Whole-study findings and limits: Both skin biopsy types reportedly yielded TCRs, tuberculin sites far more.

The TCR sequence derives from an adult in good health. The chain employs TRBV5-1 and TRBJ2-3; 8 bases agree with TRBD1. The source was skin, collected from a tuberculin skin test site. The CDR3 coding sequence is TGCGCCAGCAGCCAGCTCAGGGGACAGGGCACAGATACGCAGTATTTT. Translating gives CASSQLRGQGTDTQYF.